In its sample, the clone carrying this T cell receptor (beta chain) was seen many times. What it recognizes is unknown. Looked up from germline, CDR1 is SQVTM and CDR2 is ANQGSEA. There are 12 residues in the CDR3. V lost 5 bases and J 4 bases, leaving 12 bases between the germline ends. The time point: sample taken at primary tumor resection. TCRdb analysed the 5' RACE reads with MiXCR anew, one entry per CDR3 protein. Among tens of thousands of distinct CDR3 sequences, approximately 12% were seen once, and the ten largest hold roughly 39%. This sample was taken from a study of spatial heterogeneity in lung cancer. At the level of the study: Mean representation of each unique TCR and UMI combination in the raw reads exceeded nine occurrences.

Study outcomes and limitations: Ubiquitous, expanded tumor-derived TCRs were more frequently observed in blood at resection than at follow-up.

The TCR comes from a male donor with early-stage non-small cell lung cancer. This chain uses TRBV29-1 with TRBJ2-7; D not certain. Sequenced material: PBMCs, taken at surgery. The CDR3 nucleotides are TGCAGCGTTTCACCAGGTCCTTACGAGCAGTACTTC. This gives the protein CSVSPGPYEQYF.